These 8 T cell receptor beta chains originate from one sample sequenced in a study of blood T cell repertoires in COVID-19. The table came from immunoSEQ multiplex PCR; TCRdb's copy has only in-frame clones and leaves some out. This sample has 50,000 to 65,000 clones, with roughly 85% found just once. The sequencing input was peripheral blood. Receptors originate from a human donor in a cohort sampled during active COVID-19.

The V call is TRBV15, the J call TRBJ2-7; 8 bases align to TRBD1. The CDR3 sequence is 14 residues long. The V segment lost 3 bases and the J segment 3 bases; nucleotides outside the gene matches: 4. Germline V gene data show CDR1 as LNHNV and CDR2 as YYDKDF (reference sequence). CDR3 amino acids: CATSRDRVNYEQYF. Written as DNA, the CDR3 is TGTGCCACCAGCAGGGACAGGGTAAACTACGAGCAGTACTTC.

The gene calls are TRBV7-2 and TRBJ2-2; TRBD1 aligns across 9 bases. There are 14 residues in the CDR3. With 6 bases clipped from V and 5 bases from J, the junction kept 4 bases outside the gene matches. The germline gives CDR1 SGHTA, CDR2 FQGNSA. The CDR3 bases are TGTGCCAGCAGTCGACAGGGGGGGACCGGGGAGCTGTTTTTT. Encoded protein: CASSRQGGTGELFF.

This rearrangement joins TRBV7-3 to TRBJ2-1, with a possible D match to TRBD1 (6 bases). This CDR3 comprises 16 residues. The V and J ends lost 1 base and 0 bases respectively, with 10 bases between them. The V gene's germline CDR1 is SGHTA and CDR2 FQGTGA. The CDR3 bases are TGTGCCAGCAGCTTAAATGCAGGGGCCTCCTACAATGAGCAGTTCTTC. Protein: CASSLNAGASYNEQFF.

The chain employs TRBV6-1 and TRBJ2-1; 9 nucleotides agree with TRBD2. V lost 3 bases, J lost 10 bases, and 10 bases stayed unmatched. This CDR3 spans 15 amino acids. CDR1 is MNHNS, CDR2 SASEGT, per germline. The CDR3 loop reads CASSDPSGAVGEQFF. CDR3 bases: TGTGCCAGCAGTGATCCTAGCGGGGCTGTAGGGGAGCAGTTCTTC.

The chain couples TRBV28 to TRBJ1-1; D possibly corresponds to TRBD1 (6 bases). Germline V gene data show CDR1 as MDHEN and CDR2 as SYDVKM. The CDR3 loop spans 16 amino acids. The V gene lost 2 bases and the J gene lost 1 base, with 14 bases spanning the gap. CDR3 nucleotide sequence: TGTGCCAGCAGTTTAGCTTCGGGGGGACAGAACACTGAAGCTTTCTTT. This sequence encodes CASSLASGGQNTEAFF.

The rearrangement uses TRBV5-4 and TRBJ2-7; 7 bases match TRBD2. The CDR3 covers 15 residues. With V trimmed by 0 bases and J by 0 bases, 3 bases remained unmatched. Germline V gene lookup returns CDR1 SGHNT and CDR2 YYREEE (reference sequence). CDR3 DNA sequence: TGTGCCAGCAGCTTGGATGGCGGGAGCTCCTACGAGCAGTACTTC. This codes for CASSLDGGSSYEQYF. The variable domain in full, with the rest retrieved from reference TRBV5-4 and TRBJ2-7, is ETGVTQSPTHLIKTRGQQVTLRCSSQSGHNTVSWYQQALGQGPQFIFQYYREEENGRGNFPPRFSGLQFPNYSSELNVNALELDDSALYLCASSLDGGSSYEQYFGPGTRLTVT.

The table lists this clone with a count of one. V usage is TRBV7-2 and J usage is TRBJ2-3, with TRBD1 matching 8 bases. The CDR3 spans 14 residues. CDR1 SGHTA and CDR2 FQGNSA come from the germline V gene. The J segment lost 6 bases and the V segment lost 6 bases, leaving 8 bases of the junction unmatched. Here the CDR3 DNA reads TGTGCCAGCAGGGAAACAGGGGGTGGCGATACGCAGTATTTT. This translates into CASRETGGGDTQYF.

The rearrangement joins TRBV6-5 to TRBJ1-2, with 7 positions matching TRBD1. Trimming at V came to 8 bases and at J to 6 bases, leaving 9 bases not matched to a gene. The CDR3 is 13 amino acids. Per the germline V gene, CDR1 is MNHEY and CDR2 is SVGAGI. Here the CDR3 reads CASQGTESNGYTF. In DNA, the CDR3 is TGTGCCAGCCAGGGGACAGAGTCTAATGGCTACACCTTC.